This TCR beta chain was observed in a study of cytomegalovirus exposure and HLA in healthy donors. Use of 60 Vbeta and 13 Jbeta primers characterized the PCR. Produced via immunoSEQ multiplex PCR; TCRdb's table is partial and in-frame only. The specimen's table records some 52,000 clones. The CDR3 has 15 amino acids. Germline values: CDR1 SGHRS, CDR2 YFSETQ. V lost 0 bases and J lost 8, with 14 bases in between. This receptor was taken from a woman between 55 and 75 years old in good health and CMV-seropositive. The sequenced material came from PBMCs. The V gene is TRBV5-1, the J gene TRBJ1-4, with D possibly being TRBD1 (6 bases). CDR3 region: CASSLGSGVFEKLFF. CDR3 in DNA: TGCGCCAGCAGCTTGGGATCAGGGGTATTCGAAAAACTGTTTTTT.